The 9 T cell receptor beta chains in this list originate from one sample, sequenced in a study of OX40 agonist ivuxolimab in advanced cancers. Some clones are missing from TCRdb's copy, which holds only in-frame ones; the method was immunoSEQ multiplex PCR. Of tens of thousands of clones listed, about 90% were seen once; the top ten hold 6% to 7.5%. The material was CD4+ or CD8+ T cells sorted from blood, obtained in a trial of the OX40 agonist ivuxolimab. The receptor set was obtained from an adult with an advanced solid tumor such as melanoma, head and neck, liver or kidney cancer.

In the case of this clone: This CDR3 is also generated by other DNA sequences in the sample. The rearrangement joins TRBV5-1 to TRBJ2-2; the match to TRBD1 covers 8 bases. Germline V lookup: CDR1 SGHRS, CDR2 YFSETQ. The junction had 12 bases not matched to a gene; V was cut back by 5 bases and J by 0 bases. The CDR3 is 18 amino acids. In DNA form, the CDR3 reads TGCGCCAGCAGGCAACAGGGGGTATGGGGGCCGAACACCGGGGAGCTGTTTTTT. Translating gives CASRQQGVWGPNTGELFF.

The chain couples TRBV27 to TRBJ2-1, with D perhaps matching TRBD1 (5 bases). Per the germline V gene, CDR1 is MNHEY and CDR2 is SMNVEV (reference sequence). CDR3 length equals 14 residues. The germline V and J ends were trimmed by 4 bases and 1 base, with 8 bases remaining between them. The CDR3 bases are TGTGCCAGCAGTTCAGGGTCATCCTACAATGAGCAGTTCTTC. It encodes CASSSGSSYNEQFF.

The CDR3 here is CASSEATGRTAFF. The DNA for the CDR3 is TGTGCCAGCAGTGAAGCAACAGGGCGGACAGCTTTCTTT. The J gene is TRBJ1-1, the V gene TRBV6-1, with D possibly being TRBD1 (6 bases). CDR3 size: 13 residues. Trimming removed 0 bases from V and 10 bases from J, with 12 bases in between. Germline V CDR1 and CDR2: MNHNS, SASEGT.

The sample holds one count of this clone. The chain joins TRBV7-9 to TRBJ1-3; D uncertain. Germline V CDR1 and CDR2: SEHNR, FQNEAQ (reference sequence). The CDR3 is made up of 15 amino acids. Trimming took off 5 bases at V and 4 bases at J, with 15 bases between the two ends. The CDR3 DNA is TGTGCCAGCAGCCCCCCTACCGGGCAGGGAAACACCATATATTTT. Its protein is CASSPPTGQGNTIYF.

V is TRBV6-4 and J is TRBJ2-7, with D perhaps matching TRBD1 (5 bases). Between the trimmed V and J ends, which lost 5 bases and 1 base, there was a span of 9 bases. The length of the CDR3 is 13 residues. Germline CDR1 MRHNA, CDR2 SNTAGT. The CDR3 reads CASSTQDSYEQYF. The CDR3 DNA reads TGTGCCAGCAGTACACAGGATTCCTACGAGCAGTACTTC.

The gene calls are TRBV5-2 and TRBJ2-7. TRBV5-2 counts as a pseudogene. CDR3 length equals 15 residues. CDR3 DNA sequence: TGTGCCAGCAGCCAGCTAGGGTCGCTGTCCTACGAGCAGTACTTC. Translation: CASSQLGSLSYEQYF.

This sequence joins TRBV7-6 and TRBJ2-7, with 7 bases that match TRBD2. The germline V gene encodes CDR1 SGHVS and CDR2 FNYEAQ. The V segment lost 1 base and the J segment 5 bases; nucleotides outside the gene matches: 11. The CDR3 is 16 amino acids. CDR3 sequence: CASSLVAGATFDEQYF. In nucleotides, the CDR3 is TGTGCCAGCAGCTTAGTCGCGGGAGCCACGTTCGACGAGCAGTACTTC.

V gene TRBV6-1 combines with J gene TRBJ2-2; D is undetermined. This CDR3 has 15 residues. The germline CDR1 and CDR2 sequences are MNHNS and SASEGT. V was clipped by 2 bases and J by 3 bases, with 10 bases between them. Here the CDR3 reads CASSETDGHTGELFF. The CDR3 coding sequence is TGTGCCAGCAGTGAAACGGACGGTCACACCGGGGAGCTGTTTTTT.

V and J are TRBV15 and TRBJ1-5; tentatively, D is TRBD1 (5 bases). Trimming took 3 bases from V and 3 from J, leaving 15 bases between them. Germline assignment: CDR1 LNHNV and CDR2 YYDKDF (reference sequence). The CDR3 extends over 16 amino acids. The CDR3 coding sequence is TGTGCCACCAGCAGTTACGGGGGAGGGTTCAATCAGCCCCAGCATTTT. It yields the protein CATSSYGGGFNQPQHF. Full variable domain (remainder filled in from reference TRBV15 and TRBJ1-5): DAMVIQNPRYQVTQFGKPVTLSCSQTLNHNVMYWYQQKSSQAPKLLFHYYDKDFNNEADTPDNFQSRRPNTSFCFLDIRSPGLGDTAMYLCATSSYGGGFNQPQHFGDGTRLSIL.